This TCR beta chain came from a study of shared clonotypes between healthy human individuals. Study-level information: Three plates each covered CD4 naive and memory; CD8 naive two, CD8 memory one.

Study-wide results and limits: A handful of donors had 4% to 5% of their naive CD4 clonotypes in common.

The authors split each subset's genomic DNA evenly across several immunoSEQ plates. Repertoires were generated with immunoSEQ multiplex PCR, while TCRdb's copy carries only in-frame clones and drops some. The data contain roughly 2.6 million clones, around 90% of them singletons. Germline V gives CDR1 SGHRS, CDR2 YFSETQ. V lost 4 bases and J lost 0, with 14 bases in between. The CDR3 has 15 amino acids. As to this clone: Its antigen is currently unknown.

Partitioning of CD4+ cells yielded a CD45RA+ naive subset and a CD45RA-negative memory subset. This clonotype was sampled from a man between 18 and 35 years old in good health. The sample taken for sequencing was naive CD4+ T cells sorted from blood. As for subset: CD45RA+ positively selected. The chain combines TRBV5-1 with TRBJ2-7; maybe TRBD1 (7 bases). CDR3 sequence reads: CASSRGTVRSYEQYF. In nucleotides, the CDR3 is TGCGCCAGCAGCCGCGGGACAGTACGCTCCTACGAGCAGTACTTC.